The 21 T cell receptor beta chains presented below share a single source sample, sequenced in a study of T cell clonality in common variable immunodeficiency. Findings and limits, study-wide: Reportedly, TCR beta sequences from common variable immunodeficiency showed fewer deletions and N-nucleotide insertions.

Profiling relied on immunoSEQ multiplex PCR, and the TCRdb table lists in-frame clones only, not all of them. Recorded here are roughly 29,000 clones, with no singletons, and the ten leading clones hold 3.2%. No cognate antigen is known for these TCRs. The specimen was peripheral blood mononuclear cells. Source of these receptors: a human donor with common variable immunodeficiency.

As to this clone: The CDR3 goes on 3 residues after the read ends, and that part is filled in from the germline J gene. The V gene is TRBV18, the J gene TRBJ2-5; D not certain. The CDR3 runs to 13 residues. The germline V and J ends were trimmed by 4 bases and 5 bases, with 11 bases remaining between them. CDR1 KGHSH and CDR2 LQKENI come from the germline V gene. CDR3 DNA, as far as it was read: TGTGCCAGCTCACTAGATGTCAGGGAGACC. It translates to CASSLDVRET. The CDR3, in full, reads CASSLDVRETQYF. The full variable domain, rest sourced from reference TRBV18 and TRBJ2-5, is NAGVMQNPRHLVRRRGQEARLRCSPMKGHSHVYWYRQLPEEGLKFMVYLQKENIIDESGMPKERFSAEFPKEGPSILRIQQVVRGDSAAYFCASSLDVRETQYFGPGTRLLVL.

This clone was recorded a few times. The CDR3 is cut off 3 residues early in the read; its end comes from the germline J gene. This sequence joins TRBV2 and TRBJ1-4; no definite D call. The V end was cut by 7 bases, the J end by 7 bases, with 13 bases between. CDR3 size: 13 residues. Germline V gene sequence: CDR1 SNHLY, CDR2 FYNNEI. The sequenced CDR3 bases are TGTGCCAGCAACGAGGGCAGTATTGAAAAA. Translating gives CASNEGSIEK. In full, the CDR3 is CASNEGSIEKLFF.

A note on this clone: The read stops 3 residues short of the end of the CDR3; the missing end is completed from the germline J gene. V gene TRBV7-6 combines with J gene TRBJ2-3; a possible D gene is TRBD2 (5 bases). The CDR3 totals 16 residues. V gave up 5 bases and J gave up 4 bases, with 19 bases separating them. Germline V gene data show CDR1 as SGHVS and CDR2 as FNYEAQ. Incomplete CDR3 DNA: TGTGCCAGCAGCCGATCTAGCCTAGGACTTTCAGATACG. This encodes CASSRSSLGLSDT. The full CDR3 protein is CASSRSSLGLSDTQYF.

This clone was counted at least ten times. The read ends 3 residues early relative to the CDR3; the germline J gene fills the gap. The rearrangement links TRBV29-1 to TRBJ1-4, with TRBD1 identical over 7 bases. CDR1 is SQVTM, CDR2 ANQGSEA, per germline. The CDR3 spans 14 residues. V was clipped by 4 bases and J by 0 bases; unmatched bases: 2. The CDR3 region is CSVAGGTTNEKLFF. CDR3 DNA, as far as it was read: TGCAGCGTTGCAGGGGGTACAACTAATGAAAAA.

This clone was detected many times. The CDR3 goes on 3 residues after the read ends, and that part is filled in from the germline J gene. The chain employs TRBV29-1 and TRBJ1-1; 8 bases fit TRBD1. V lost 0 bases, J lost 3 bases, and 6 bases stayed unmatched. The germline gives CDR1 SQVTM, CDR2 ANQGSEA. The CDR3 sequence is 15 residues long. The CDR3 loop reads CSVEDWTGMDTEAFF. The covered CDR3 bases are TGCAGCGTTGAAGATTGGACAGGGATGGACACTGAA.

In the case of this clone: The read falls 3 residues short of the CDR3 end, and the missing part is taken from the germline J gene. This chain connects TRBV19 to TRBJ1-4; D uncertain. Trimming pared 5 bases from V and 7 bases from J, leaving 8 bases between. CDR1 LNHDA and CDR2 SQIVND come from the germline V gene (reference sequence). The CDR3 contains 12 residues. The part of the CDR3 DNA that was read is TGTGCCAGTAGTTGGTCGGGTGAAAAA. Residues: CASSWSGEK. The full CDR3 protein reads CASSWSGEKLFF.

This clone was seen many times. The read gets to within 3 residues of the CDR3 end, and the germline J gene fills in the rest. The chain uses TRBV19 and TRBJ2-1; 14 bases match TRBD2. This CDR3 contains 15 residues. The junction had 2 bases not matched to a gene; V was cut back by 4 bases and J by 6 bases. Germline V gives CDR1 LNHDA, CDR2 SQIVND (reference sequence). CDR3: CASSTGLAGANEQFF. The covered CDR3 bases are TGTGCCAGTAGTACGGGACTAGCGGGAGCCAATGAG.

A remark on this clone: The CDR3 extends 3 residues past the end of the read, so its final part is completed from the germline J gene. The gene calls are TRBV19 and TRBJ1-5, with TRBD1 identical over 7 bases. With V trimmed by 5 bases and J by 0 bases, 7 bases remained unmatched. CDR1 is LNHDA and CDR2 is SQIVND in the germline V gene (reference sequence). CDR3 length: 16 amino acids. CDR3 region: CASSLRGTDSNQPQHF. The sequenced CDR3 bases are TGTGCCAGTAGTCTCAGGGGGACGGATAGCAATCAGCCC.

The CDR3 sequence is CSAPRTAGAAAKETQYF. CDR3 DNA, as far as it was read: TGCAGTGCGCCTCGGACTGCAGGGGCGGCGGCGAAAGAGACC. The V and J genes are TRBV20-1 and TRBJ2-5; TRBD1 is a possible D gene (6 bases). The read falls 3 residues short of the CDR3 end, and the missing part is taken from the germline J gene. In germline, CDR1 is DFQATT, CDR2 SNEGSKA (reference sequence). The germline V and J ends were trimmed by 6 bases and 3 bases, with 26 bases remaining between them. CDR3 length: 17 amino acids.

This clone was detected only a few times. The sequenced CDR3 bases are TGTGCCAGCAGTGAACCCCGGACAGGGGGCTTAGTCGAG. Protein product: CASSEPRTGGLVE. The complete CDR3 sequence is CASSEPRTGGLVEQYF. The rearrangement links TRBV2 to TRBJ2-7; TRBD1 matches at 11 bases. Sequencing ends 3 residues short of the CDR3 end; the germline J gene provides the rest. CDR3 size: 16 residues. V lost 2 bases to trimming and J lost 6 bases; unmatched junction nucleotides: 9. The germline CDR1 and CDR2 sequences are SNHLY and FYNNEI.

As to this clone: Sequencing ends 3 residues short of the CDR3 end; the germline J gene provides the rest. This chain links TRBV10-3 with TRBJ2-5, with D perhaps matching TRBD1 (7 bases). Per germline, CDR1 ENHRY and CDR2 SYGVKD. This CDR3 is 13 amino acids long. The germline V and J ends were trimmed by 6 bases and 3 bases, with 11 bases remaining between them. This CDR3 is CAIREGAEETQYF. The CDR3 bases that were read are TGTGCCATCAGGGAGGGGGCGGAAGAGACC.

As regards this clone: Read sequence stops 3 residues before the CDR3 end, and the germline J gene provides the missing end. V and J are TRBV19 and TRBJ1-2; possible D gene TRBD1, 5 bases. V lost 5 bases, J lost 4 bases, and 11 bases lay in between. Germline lookup yields CDR1 LNHDA and CDR2 SQIVND (reference sequence). The CDR3 covers 13 residues. The DNA read from the CDR3 is TGTGCCAGTAGTTCCGGACACCGCTATGGC. Amino acids: CASSSGHRYG. Given in full, the CDR3 is CASSSGHRYGYTF.

Regarding this clone: The read gets to within 3 residues of the CDR3 end, and the germline J gene fills in the rest. The chain couples TRBV2 to TRBJ2-2; D uncertain. Germline CDR1 reads SNHLY; CDR2 reads FYNNEI. V lost 4 bases and J lost 0, with 12 bases in between. The CDR3 runs to 16 residues. The CDR3 bases that were read are TGTGCCAGCAGTGCTCTTGGCGGAGCGAACACCGGGGAG. Protein product: CASSALGGANTGE. The whole CDR3 sequence is CASSALGGANTGELFF.

This clone has more than one count but fewer than ten. The DNA ends 3 residues before the CDR3 does, and the rest of the CDR3 is filled in from the germline J gene. The chain has TRBV19 and TRBJ2-7; perhaps TRBD1 as D (5 bases). This CDR3 has 15 residues. The germline CDR1 and CDR2 sequences are LNHDA and SQIVND (reference sequence). V lost 1 base and J 3 bases, leaving 13 bases between the germline ends. Incomplete CDR3 DNA: TGTGCCAGTAGTATAGGCCGCAACAGGTACTACGAG. Translating it yields CASSIGRNRYYE. The whole CDR3 sequence reads CASSIGRNRYYEQYF. Full variable domain (remainder filled in from reference TRBV19 and TRBJ2-7): DGGITQSPKYLFRKEGQNVTLSCEQNLNHDAMYWYRQDPGQGLRLIYYSQIVNDFQKGDIAEGYSVSREKKESFPLTVTSAQKNPTAFYLCASSIGRNRYYEQYFGPGTRLTVT.

To note about this clone: With the read ending 3 residues before the CDR3 end, the germline J gene is used to fill in that end. The chain has TRBV18 and TRBJ2-5; possibly TRBD2 for D (5 bases). V was pared by 5 bases and J by 5 bases, with 21 bases between. In germline, CDR1 is KGHSH, CDR2 LQKENI. The CDR3 consists of 16 residues. The CDR3: CASSSQPGVMRETQYF. CDR3 DNA (partial): TGTGCCAGCTCATCCCAGCCCGGGGTGATGCGGGAGACC.

This clone came up many times. The read ends 3 residues early relative to the CDR3; the germline J gene fills the gap. V gene TRBV29-1 combines with J gene TRBJ2-2, with D possibly matching TRBD2 (6 bases). In germline, CDR1 is SQVTM, CDR2 ANQGSEA. V gave up 3 bases and J gave up 2 bases, with 22 bases separating them. The CDR3 is 18 amino acids. CDR3 protein: CSVEIAGGHGGNTGELFF. CDR3 bases read: TGCAGCGTTGAGATAGCCGGTGGGCACGGGGGAAACACCGGGGAG.

This clone was seen only a few times. The missing CDR3 end, 3 residues past where the read stops, is filled in from the germline J gene. The gene calls are TRBV5-1 and TRBJ2-7; 9 nucleotides line up with TRBD1. The length of the CDR3 is 13 residues. Germline lookup yields CDR1 SGHRS and CDR2 YFSETQ. V shed 5 bases, J shed 4 bases, and the junction held 4 bases outside the gene matches. The covered CDR3 bases are TGCGCCAGCAGTGAACAGGGGGCTTACGAG. The encoded protein is CASSEQGAYE. In full, the CDR3 reads CASSEQGAYEQYF.

This clone was observed many times. The sequence runs out 3 residues before the end of the CDR3; the remainder is reconstructed from the germline J gene. The chain employs TRBV5-1 and TRBJ2-2; TRBD1 matches at 8 bases. This CDR3 spans 15 amino acids. V trimming: 1 base; J trimming: 3 bases; junction bases outside the gene matches: 2. The germline V gene has CDR1 SGHRS and CDR2 YFSETQ. Incomplete CDR3 DNA: TGCGCCAGCAGCTTGACAGGGGGTCACACCGGGGAG. This translates into CASSLTGGHTGE. The CDR3 in full is CASSLTGGHTGELFF.

Points on this clone: The read comes to an end 3 residues before the CDR3 does, leaving the germline J gene to fill in the end. The genes are TRBV19 and TRBJ2-7, with a possible D match to TRBD1 (6 bases). V lost 1 base and J lost 5, with 12 bases in between. The CDR3 is 14 residues long. The germline V gene has CDR1 LNHDA and CDR2 SQIVND (reference sequence). The CDR3 loop is CASSIGGQWNEQYF. The sequenced CDR3 bases are TGTGCCAGTAGTATAGGTGGACAGTGGAACGAG.

Remarks on this clone: The sequence runs out 3 residues before the end of the CDR3; the remainder is reconstructed from the germline J gene. V usage is TRBV7-6 and J usage is TRBJ2-1; D unresolved. Germline lookup yields CDR1 SGHVS and CDR2 FNYEAQ. The length of the CDR3 is 15 residues. V lost 1 base to trimming and J lost 4 bases, with 11 bases between them. Partial CDR3 DNA: TGTGCCAGCAGCTTAGTAGGCGACAATTACAATGAG. This codes for CASSLVGDNYNE. Given in full, the CDR3 is CASSLVGDNYNEQFF. Supplemented by reference TRBV7-6 and TRBJ2-1, the full variable domain reads GAGVSQSPRYKVTKRGQDVALRCDPISGHVSLYWYRQALGQGPEFLTYFNYEAQQDKSGLPNDRFSAERPEGSISTLTIQRTEQRDSAMYRCASSLVGDNYNEQFFGPGTRLTVL.

In regard to this clone: The read ends 3 residues shy of where the CDR3 ends; the end is completed using the germline J gene. This chain joins TRBV11-2 and TRBJ2-7, with 7 bases matching TRBD1. The CDR3 covers 15 residues. Germline lookup yields CDR1 SGHAT and CDR2 FQNNGV. V trimming: 2 bases; J trimming: 2 bases; junction bases outside the gene matches: 6. CDR3 residues: CASSLYGTATYEQYF. The sequenced CDR3 bases are TGTGCCAGCAGCTTATATGGGACAGCAACCTACGAG.